Listed below are T cell receptor beta chains from one sample, sequenced in a study of T cells after yellow fever vaccination. TCRdb passed the 5' RACE reads through MiXCR, listing each CDR3 protein once. The sample contains around 500,000 distinct CDR3 sequences, just over 20% of which appear only once. The specimen comprised PBMCs, sampled more than 20 days after the first yellow fever vaccination. The receptors originated from a man aged 18-30 years who received the YFV17D yellow fever vaccine. Each CDR3 is given with its conserved first and last residue. A D gene is named only where the DNA matches it firmly. Clone size is stated in some rows and not others, as once, few, many or a class when expanded.

j_call | clone_size | v_call | d_call | cdr3_aa | cdr3_nt
TRBJ2-1 | few | TRBV6-5 | TRBD1 | CASSYPGGRSSYNEQFF | TGTGCCAGCAGTTACCCAGGGGGCCGGAGCTCCTACAATGAGCAGTTCTTC
TRBJ2-5 | few | TRBV18 | . | CASSPYSQETQYF | TGTGCCAGCTCACCGTACAGTCAAGAGACCCAGTACTTC
TRBJ1-5 | . | TRBV12-3/TRBV12-4 | . | CASSHGQSNQPQHF | TGTGCCAGCAGCCATGGACAGAGCAATCAGCCCCAGCATTTT
TRBJ2-2 | . | TRBV15 | TRBD1 | CATSARDRGIGELFF | TGTGCCACCAGCGCCCGGGACAGGGGTATCGGGGAGCTGTTTTTT
TRBJ2-2 | few | TRBV6-2/TRBV6-3 | . | CASSHWGAGYTGELFF | TGTGCCAGCAGCCACTGGGGGGCCGGCTACACCGGGGAGCTGTTTTTT
TRBJ1-5 | . | TRBV6-5 | . | CASSSRTGNQPQHF | TGTGCCAGCAGTTCCAGGACAGGCAATCAGCCCCAGCATTTT
TRBJ2-7 | . | TRBV20-1 | TRBD2 | CSAREGTSGGGYEQYF | TGCAGTGCTAGAGAAGGGACTAGCGGGGGGGGCTACGAGCAGTACTTC
TRBJ2-2 | . | TRBV6-5 | . | CASSYSRRVKNTGELFF | TGTGCCAGCAGTTACTCAAGGAGAGTTAAGAACACCGGGGAGCTGTTTTTT
TRBJ2-7 | . | TRBV10-3 | TRBD1 | CAISGNRGTGEQYF | TGTGCCATCAGTGGCAACAGGGGGACGGGGGAGCAGTACTTC
TRBJ2-1 | . | TRBV12-5 | . | CASGMQPNEQFF | TGTGCTAGTGGTATGCAGCCCAATGAGCAGTTCTTC
TRBJ2-7 | . | TRBV4-1 | TRBD1 | CASSMTGGGSYEQYF | TGCGCCAGCAGCATGACAGGGGGAGGATCCTACGAGCAGTACTTC
TRBJ2-1 | . | TRBV6-2/TRBV6-3 | . | CASRRPRGSSYNEQFF | TGTGCCAGCAGGAGGCCCAGAGGAAGCTCCTACAATGAGCAGTTCTTC
TRBJ1-2 | . | TRBV5-1 | TRBD1 | CASSPIGGQGVQGYTF | TGCGCCAGCAGCCCGATTGGAGGACAGGGGGTCCAAGGCTACACCTTC
TRBJ2-5 | . | TRBV7-6 | TRBD2 | CASSRLGGAWETQYF | TGTGCCAGCAGCCGCCTCGGGGGGGCCTGGGAGACCCAGTACTTC